Following are 16 T cell receptor beta chains from one sample sequenced in a study of PD-L1 blockade in urothelial cancer. Specified time point: peripheral blood 6 weeks after treatment start. Sequencing was performed with immunoSEQ multiplex PCR; in TCRdb, only in-frame clones are kept and a portion is missing. The profile shows tens of thousands of clones, roughly nine tenths of them singletons. The sample was PBMCs, taken around atezolizumab (anti-PD-L1) treatment. These receptor sequences come from a man between 65 and 80 years old with urothelial cancer.

This clone was seen only a few times. The chain joins TRBV7-9 to TRBJ2-1; 8 nucleotides agree with TRBD2. V trimming: 0 bases; J trimming: 3 bases; junction bases outside the gene matches: 1. The CDR3 has 15 residues. In germline, CDR1 is SEHNR, CDR2 FQNEAQ (reference sequence). The CDR3 nucleotides are TGTGCCAGCAGCTTAGCACTAGCGGACTACAATGAGCAGTTCTTC. Translated: CASSLALADYNEQFF.

This chain links TRBV28 with TRBJ2-2; a possible D gene is TRBD1 (6 bases). Germline V gene lookup returns CDR1 MDHEN and CDR2 SYDVKM. Trimming shortened V by 3 bases and J by 6 bases, and 14 bases separated the two germline ends. The CDR3 extends over 15 amino acids. CDR3 bases: TGTGCCAGCAGTTTTTCGTACAGGGTGGCCGGGGAGCTGTTTTTT. Residues: CASSFSYRVAGELFF. The full variable domain, rest sourced from reference TRBV28 and TRBJ2-2, is DVKVTQSSRYLVKRTGEKVFLECVQDMDHENMFWYRQDPGLGLRLIYFSYDVKMKEKGDIPEGYSVSREKKERFSLILESASTNQTSMYLCASSFSYRVAGELFFGEGSRLTVL.

This chain connects TRBV21-1 to TRBJ1-5; whether TRBD1, the table's D call, matches the DNA was not checked. TRBV21-1 is recorded as a pseudogene. CDR3 size: 16 residues. The CDR3 spells CASSIFLRTGNQPQHF. The CDR3 DNA is TGTGCCAGCAGCATTTTTCTCCGGACAGGGAACCAGCCCCAGCATTTT.

The V gene is TRBV28, the J gene TRBJ2-3; 9 nucleotides align to TRBD2. This CDR3 comprises 16 residues. V gave up 6 bases and J gave up 6 bases; unmatched junction bases: 13. Germline loops: CDR1 MDHEN, CDR2 SYDVKM. The chain's CDR3 is CASSDRLAARGDTQYF. DNA for the CDR3: TGTGCCAGCAGCGACCGACTAGCGGCTCGAGGCGATACGCAGTATTTT.

The rearrangement joins TRBV5-1 to TRBJ2-5; TRBD2 agrees at 8 bases. Looked up from germline, CDR1 is SGHRS and CDR2 is YFSETQ. The CDR3 has 14 amino acids. Trimming cost V 4 bases and J 4 bases; bases outside gene matches: 6. CDR3 in DNA: TGCGCCAGCAGCCAGACTAGCGAAGGAGAGACCCAGTACTTC. This translates into CASSQTSEGETQYF.

This clone occurred once. This sequence joins TRBV27 and TRBJ2-7, with no clear D. CDR1 is MNHEY, CDR2 SMNVEV, per germline (reference sequence). The CDR3 sequence is 12 residues long. V was cut by 2 bases and J by 5 bases, with 7 bases left in between. CDR3 bases: TGTGCCAGCAGTTTACCTTCCCACGAGCAGTACTTC. It is translated as CASSLPSHEQYF.

The rearrangement uses TRBV4-1 and TRBJ2-1; 11 nucleotides align to TRBD2. This CDR3 has 16 residues. V lost 8 bases, J lost 7 bases, and 13 bases stayed unmatched. Germline V gives CDR1 MGHRA, CDR2 YSYEKL. The CDR3: CASHPTASGRWNEQFF. DNA of the CDR3: TGCGCCAGCCACCCCACAGCTAGCGGGAGGTGGAATGAGCAGTTCTTC.

The J gene is TRBJ1-5, the V gene TRBV19; TRBD1 matches at 9 bases. V lost 8 bases, J lost 7 bases, and 9 bases stayed unmatched. CDR1 and CDR2 (germline): LNHDA, SQIVND (reference sequence). The CDR3 is 14 residues long. The CDR3 region is CASCRDRVQQPQHF. DNA of the CDR3: TGTGCCAGTTGCCGGGACAGGGTTCAGCAGCCCCAGCATTTT.

This chain uses TRBV19 with TRBJ1-2; 9 bases map to TRBD1. Trimming removed 6 bases from V and 9 bases from J; junction bases left unmatched: 14. The CDR3 has 15 amino acids. The V gene's germline CDR1 is LNHDA and CDR2 SQIVND (reference sequence). The DNA of the CDR3 is TGTGCCAGTAGCCTACTGGGACAGGGAATGAGGAGCTACACCTTC. Translated: CASSLLGQGMRSYTF. The full variable domain, with the rest looked up from reference TRBV19 and TRBJ1-2, is DGGITQSPKYLFRKEGQNVTLSCEQNLNHDAMYWYRQDPGQGLRLIYYSQIVNDFQKGDIAEGYSVSREKKESFPLTVTSAQKNPTAFYLCASSLLGQGMRSYTFGSGTRLTVV.

The rearrangement links TRBV7-9 to TRBJ2-7, with 10 bases identical to TRBD2. Germline V gives CDR1 SEHNR, CDR2 FQNEAQ (reference sequence). With 4 bases clipped from V and 1 base from J, the junction kept 7 bases outside the gene matches. The CDR3 extends over 16 amino acids. CDR3 coding DNA: TGTGCCAGCAGCTCAGATCCTAGCGGGAGATCCTACGAGCAGTACTTC. As protein: CASSSDPSGRSYEQYF.

The genes are TRBV27 and TRBJ1-3; D is ambiguous. CDR1 MNHEY and CDR2 SMNVEV come from the germline V gene (reference sequence). This CDR3 has 14 residues. V was shortened by 3 bases and J by 1 base, with 7 bases between the two germline ends. CDR3 coding DNA: TGTGCCAGCAGTTTGGCCGTTTCTGGAAACACCATATATTTT. This translates into CASSLAVSGNTIYF.

This sequence joins TRBV10-3 and TRBJ2-5; TRBD1 agrees at 10 bases. Losses at the gene ends were 4 bases for V and 5 bases for J; bases not matched to a gene: 7. Germline V gives CDR1 ENHRY, CDR2 SYGVKD. The length of the CDR3 is 15 residues. For the CDR3, the DNA is TGTGCCATCAGTGGGGGACAGGGGAGAGATGAGACCCAGTACTTC. Translated: CAISGGQGRDETQYF.

The rearrangement joins TRBV9 to TRBJ2-1, with 7 bases identical to TRBD2. Trimming removed 0 bases from V and 0 bases from J; junction bases left unmatched: 3. Germline CDR1 SGDLS, CDR2 YYNGEE. The CDR3 runs 16 residues. CDR3 sequence (DNA): TGTGCCAGCAGCGTAGGAACTAGCGACTCCTACAATGAGCAGTTCTTC. Its translation is CASSVGTSDSYNEQFF.

The V and J genes are TRBV11-2 and TRBJ2-3, with 9 bases matching TRBD2. V was clipped by 0 bases and J by 2 bases; unmatched bases: 15. This CDR3 region has 20 residues. Germline CDR1 reads SGHAT; CDR2 reads FQNNGV. In DNA, the CDR3 is TGTGCCAGCAGCTTAGATGGCGGGAGGGCCGGTGGTTTTATCACAGATACGCAGTATTTT. It yields the protein CASSLDGGRAGGFITDTQYF. The variable domain in full, completed from reference TRBV11-2 and TRBJ2-3, reads EAGVAQSPRYKIIEKRQSVAFWCNPISGHATLYWYQQILGQGPKLLIQFQNNGVVDDSQLPKDRFSAERLKGVDSTLKIQPAKLEDSAVYLCASSLDGGRAGGFITDTQYFGPGTRLTVL.

This chain connects TRBV28 to TRBJ2-3; TRBD2 might be the D (6 bases). The CDR3 runs to 16 residues. Germline V gene data show CDR1 as MDHEN and CDR2 as SYDVKM. V was pared by 1 base and J by 5 bases, with 16 bases between. The DNA of the CDR3 is TGTGCCAGCAGTTTATCGTTGGGTTTGGGGGGAGATACGCAGTATTTT. Its translation is CASSLSLGLGGDTQYF.

This chain uses TRBV6-1 with TRBJ1-2, with D possibly TRBD1 on 5 matching bases. Trimming stripped 6 bases from V and 0 bases from J, with 14 bases between. This CDR3 contains 15 residues. Germline CDR1 and CDR2: MNHNS and SASEGT. The CDR3 bases are TGTGCCAGCAGGAATGAGGACATACCTAACTATGGCTACACCTTC. As protein: CASRNEDIPNYGYTF.